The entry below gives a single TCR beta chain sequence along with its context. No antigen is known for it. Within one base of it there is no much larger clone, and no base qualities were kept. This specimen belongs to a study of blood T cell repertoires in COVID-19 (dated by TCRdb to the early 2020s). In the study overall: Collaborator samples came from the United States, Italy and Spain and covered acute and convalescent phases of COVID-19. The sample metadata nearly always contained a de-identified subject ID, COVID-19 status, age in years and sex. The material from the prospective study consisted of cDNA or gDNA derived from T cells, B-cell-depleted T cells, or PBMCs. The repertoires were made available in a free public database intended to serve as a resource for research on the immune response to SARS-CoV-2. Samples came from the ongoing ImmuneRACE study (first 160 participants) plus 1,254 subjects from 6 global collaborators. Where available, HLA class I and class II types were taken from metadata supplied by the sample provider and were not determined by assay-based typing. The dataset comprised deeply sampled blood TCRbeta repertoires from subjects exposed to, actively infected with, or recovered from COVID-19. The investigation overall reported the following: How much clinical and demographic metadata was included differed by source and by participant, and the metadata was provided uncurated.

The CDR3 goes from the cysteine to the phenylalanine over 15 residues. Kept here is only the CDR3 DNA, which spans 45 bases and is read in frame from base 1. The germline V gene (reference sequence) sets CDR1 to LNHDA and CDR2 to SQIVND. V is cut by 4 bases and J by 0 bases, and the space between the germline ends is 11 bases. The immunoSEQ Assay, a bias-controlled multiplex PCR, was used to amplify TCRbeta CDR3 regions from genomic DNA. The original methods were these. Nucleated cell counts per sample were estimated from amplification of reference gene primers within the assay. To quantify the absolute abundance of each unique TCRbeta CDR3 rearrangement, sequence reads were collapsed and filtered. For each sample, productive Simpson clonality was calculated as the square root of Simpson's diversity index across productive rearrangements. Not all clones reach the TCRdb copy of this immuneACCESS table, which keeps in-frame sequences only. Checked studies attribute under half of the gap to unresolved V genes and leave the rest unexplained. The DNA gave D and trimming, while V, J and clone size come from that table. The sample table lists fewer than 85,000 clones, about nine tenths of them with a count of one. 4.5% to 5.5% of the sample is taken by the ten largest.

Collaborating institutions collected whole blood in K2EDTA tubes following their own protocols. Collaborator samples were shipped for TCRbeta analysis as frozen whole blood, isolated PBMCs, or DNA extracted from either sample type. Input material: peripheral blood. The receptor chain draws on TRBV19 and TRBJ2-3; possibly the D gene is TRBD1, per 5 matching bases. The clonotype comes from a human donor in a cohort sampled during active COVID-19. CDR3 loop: CASSTSTASTDTQYF. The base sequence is TGTGCCAGTAGTACCTCGACAGCCAGCACAGATACGCAGTATTTT. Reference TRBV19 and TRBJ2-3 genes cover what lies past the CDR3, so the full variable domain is DGGITQSPKYLFRKEGQNVTLSCEQNLNHDAMYWYRQDPGQGLRLIYYSQIVNDFQKGDIAEGYSVSREKKESFPLTVTSAQKNPTAFYLCASSTSTASTDTQYFGPGTRLTVL.